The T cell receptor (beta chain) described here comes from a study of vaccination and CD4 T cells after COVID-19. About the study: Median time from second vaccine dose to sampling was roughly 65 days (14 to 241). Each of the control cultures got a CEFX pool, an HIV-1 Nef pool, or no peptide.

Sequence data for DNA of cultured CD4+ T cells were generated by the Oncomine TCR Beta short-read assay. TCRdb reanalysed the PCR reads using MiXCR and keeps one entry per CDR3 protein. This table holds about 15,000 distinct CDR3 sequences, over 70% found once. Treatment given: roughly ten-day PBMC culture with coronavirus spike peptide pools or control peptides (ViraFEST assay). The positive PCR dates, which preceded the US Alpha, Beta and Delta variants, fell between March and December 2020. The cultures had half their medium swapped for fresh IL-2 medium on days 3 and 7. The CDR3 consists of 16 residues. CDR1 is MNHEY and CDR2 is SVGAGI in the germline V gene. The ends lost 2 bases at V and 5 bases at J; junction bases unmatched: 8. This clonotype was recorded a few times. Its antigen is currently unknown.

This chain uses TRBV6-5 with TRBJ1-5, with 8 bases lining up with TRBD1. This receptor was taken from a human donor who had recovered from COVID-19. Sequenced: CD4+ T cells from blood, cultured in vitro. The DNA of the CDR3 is TGTGCCAGCAGTTACGGACAGGGACGGCGGTATCAGCCCCAGCATTTT. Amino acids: CASSYGQGRRYQPQHF.